This T cell receptor (beta chain) was recovered during a study of blood T cell repertoires in COVID-19. The overall study: Donors in the United States, Italy and Spain gave samples during acute or convalescent COVID-19. The analysed material was cDNA or gDNA that came from T cells, B-cell-depleted T cells, or PBMCs.

The CDR3 extends over 17 amino acids. This clone has just a few counts. In the authors' workflow: Estimated nucleated cell counts came from reference gene primer amplification. Sequencing was performed with immunoSEQ multiplex PCR; in TCRdb, only in-frame clones are kept and a portion is missing. The D gene and trimming were derived from the DNA, and the V and J assignments and clone size from that table. Here the sample spans under 150,000 clones, approximately 80% being singletons. The rearrangement joins TRBV21-1 to TRBJ2-1; the table's TRBD2 call for D was not verified on the DNA. TRBV21-1 represents a pseudogene. The TCR sequence derives from a human donor in a cohort sampled during active COVID-19. Source material: peripheral blood. CDR3 bases: TGTGCCAGCAGCGATCTGGGCCGGGACTTTTCCTACAATGAGCAGTTCTTC. It encodes CASSDLGRDFSYNEQFF.